Presented here are 7 T cell receptor beta chains from one specimen sequenced in a study of PD-L1 blockade in urothelial cancer. The repertoire was sequenced with immunoSEQ multiplex PCR; TCRdb's copy has only in-frame clones and lacks some. The profile covers 50,000 to 60,000 clones, with just over 85% appearing a single time and 2.9% taken by the ten largest. The specimen comprised PBMCs, sampled around atezolizumab (anti-PD-L1) treatment. All receptors come from a man aged 50-60 years with urothelial cancer.

This clone was detected only a few times. This rearrangement joins TRBV7-8 to TRBJ1-5; maybe TRBD1 (6 bases). The CDR3 runs 17 residues. The germline V gene has CDR1 SGHVS and CDR2 FQNEAQ. V gave up 6 bases and J gave up 7 bases, with 25 bases separating them. CDR3 sequence (DNA): TGTGCCAGCAGTTCAATGTCCACTACAGGGCGCGGACAGCCCCAGCATTTT. Translated, it gives CASSSMSTTGRGQPQHF.

The chain employs TRBV15 and TRBJ1-2, with 7 bases aligning to TRBD1. Germline V CDR1 and CDR2: LNHNV, YYDKDF (reference sequence). This CDR3 is built from 16 residues. J lost 5 bases, V lost 0 bases, and 9 bases had no gene match. CDR3 in amino acids: CATSRESQDRQYGYTF. DNA for the CDR3: TGTGCCACCAGCAGAGAATCTCAGGACAGGCAATATGGCTACACCTTC.

This clone was found a few times. DNA of the CDR3: TGTGCCAGCAGCTTGCCAGAGCGGAGGAAGTACTTC. Encoded protein: CASSLPERRKYF. The genes are TRBV5-4 and TRBJ2-7; TRBD2 might be the D (5 bases). V was pared by 1 base and J by 11 bases, with 13 bases between. CDR1 and CDR2 from the germline V gene are SGHNT and YYREEE (reference sequence). The CDR3 sequence is 12 residues long.

V and J are TRBV27 and TRBJ2-7; D not certain. In germline, CDR1 is MNHEY, CDR2 SMNVEV (reference sequence). V lost 5 bases and J lost 0, with 14 bases in between. The CDR3 has 15 residues. CDR3: CASSPRGVSSYEQYF. The CDR3, as DNA: TGTGCCAGCAGTCCCCGCGGAGTGAGCTCCTACGAGCAGTACTTC.

This clone was observed a single time. The chain is built from TRBV21-1 and TRBJ2-4; the table gives TRBD1 as D, unverified against the DNA. TRBV21-1 is listed as a pseudogene. CDR3 length: 16 residues. The CDR3 DNA sequence: TGTGCCAGCATCGTACGACCGGATCAGGGCAAAAACATTCAGTACTTC. This gives the protein CASIVRPDQGKNIQYF.

This clone was picked up a small number of times. The CDR3 reads CASSSTSGVAWETQYF. The CDR3 DNA reads TGTGCCAGCAGCTCAACTAGCGGGGTCGCGTGGGAGACCCAGTACTTC. The chain combines TRBV7-9 with TRBJ2-5; TRBD2 matches 10 bases. This CDR3 region has 16 residues. From germline, CDR1 is SEHNR and CDR2 FQNEAQ (reference sequence). V shed 4 bases, J shed 5 bases, and the junction held 10 bases outside the gene matches.

This clone was observed a few times. The chain joins TRBV30 to TRBJ1-5, with 10 bases that match TRBD1. The CDR3 length is 15 residues. The V gene end was trimmed by 1 base and the J gene end by 2 bases; junction bases not matched to a gene: 2. Germline V gene sequence: CDR1 GTSNPN, CDR2 SVGIG (reference sequence). The CDR3 bases are TGTGCCTGGAGTGGGGGGACAGGGGGCAATCAGCCCCAGCATTTT. It specifies CAWSGGTGGNQPQHF.